Presented here are 4 T cell receptor beta chains from one specimen sequenced in a study of T cell responses to AZD1222 COVID-19 vaccine. The method was immunoSEQ multiplex PCR; TCRdb's version includes in-frame clones alone and lacks a portion of them. This table holds over 100,000 clones, about nine tenths found once. Sequencing was performed on peripheral blood, taken on day 0 of AZD1222 vaccination. These receptors came from an adult in good health.

On this clone itself: At one of its ends the junction is not consistent with the germline gene, which may arise from a read error. The gene calls are TRBV12-3 or TRBV12-4 and TRBJ2-2; maybe TRBD2 (5 bases). The CDR3 has 13 residues. CDR3: CASSGERTGKLFF. CDR3 in DNA: TGTGCCAGCAGTGGCGAACGTACCGGGAAGCTGTTTTTT.

The chain links TRBV28 to TRBJ2-5; D not resolved. The CDR3 spans 15 residues. The germline gives CDR1 MDHEN, CDR2 SYDVKM. The ends were cut back, 3 bases at V and 2 bases at J, with 13 bases in the middle. The CDR3 sequence is CASSFFSPMQETQYF. As DNA, the CDR3 is TGTGCCAGCAGTTTTTTCTCCCCCATGCAAGAGACCCAGTACTTC.

J is TRBJ1-4 and V is TRBV28, with a tentative D call TRBD1 (5 bases). Germline CDR1 MDHEN, CDR2 SYDVKM. The CDR3 is made up of 14 amino acids. V lost 3 bases, J lost 5 bases, and 10 bases lay in between. CDR3 in DNA: TGTGCCAGCAGTTTCGTAGGGGCAAATGAAAAACTGTTTTTT. Translated, it gives CASSFVGANEKLFF.

The chain has TRBV15 and TRBJ1-1, with D maybe TRBD1 (6 bases). The germline V gene encodes CDR1 LNHNV and CDR2 YYDKDF (reference sequence). Trimming shortened V by 5 bases and J by 7 bases, and 11 bases separated the two germline ends. This CDR3 region has 12 residues. CDR3: CATSAQGIEAFF. DNA for the CDR3: TGTGCCACCAGCGCCCAGGGGATTGAAGCTTTCTTT. Full variable domain (missing parts from reference TRBV15 and TRBJ1-1): DAMVIQNPRYQVTQFGKPVTLSCSQTLNHNVMYWYQQKSSQAPKLLFHYYDKDFNNEADTPDNFQSRRPNTSFCFLDIRSPGLGDTAMYLCATSAQGIEAFFGQGTRLTVV.